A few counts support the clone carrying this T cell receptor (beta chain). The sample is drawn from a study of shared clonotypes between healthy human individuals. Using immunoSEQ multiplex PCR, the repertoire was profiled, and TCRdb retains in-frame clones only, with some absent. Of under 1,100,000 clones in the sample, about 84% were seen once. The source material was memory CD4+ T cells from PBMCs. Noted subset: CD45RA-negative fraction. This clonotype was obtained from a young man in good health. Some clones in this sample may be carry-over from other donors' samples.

CDR3 DNA sequence: TGTGCCAGCAGTGAGCTGGATTCCGAGCAGTACTTC. Protein sequence: CASSELDSEQYF. V gene TRBV6-1 combines with J gene TRBJ2-7, with D unresolved. CDR1 is MNHNS, CDR2 SASEGT, per germline. Trimming cost V 3 bases and J 6 bases, with 9 bases left between them. The CDR3 sequence is 12 residues long.